The 11 T cell receptor beta chains presented below share a single source sample, sequenced in a study of blood T cell repertoires in COVID-19. Profiling relied on immunoSEQ multiplex PCR, and the TCRdb table lists in-frame clones only, not all of them. Here the sample spans fewer than 120,000 clones, 70% to 90% being singletons. Source material: peripheral blood. All receptors come from a human donor in a cohort sampled during active COVID-19.

V is TRBV19 and J is TRBJ1-2; D might be TRBD1 (6 bases). The germline V and J ends were trimmed by 8 bases and 8 bases, with 24 bases remaining between them. Germline CDR1 and CDR2: LNHDA and SQIVND (reference sequence). The CDR3 extends over 15 amino acids. The CDR3 DNA sequence: TGTGCCAGTCGCAAAAGAGCGGGGGCCGGTCAGGGCTACACCTTC. It yields the protein CASRKRAGAGQGYTF.

The chain joins TRBV7-8 to TRBJ1-6; tentatively, D is TRBD1 (5 bases). This CDR3 comprises 15 residues. Trimming left V 5 bases short and J 9 bases short, with 17 bases between. The germline V gene has CDR1 SGHVS and CDR2 FQNEAQ. The CDR3 protein is CASSPPGGTSSPLHF. The CDR3 DNA reads TGTGCCAGCAGCCCACCTGGGGGGACTTCTTCACCCCTCCACTTT.

J is TRBJ2-7 and V is TRBV3-1 (or the pseudogene TRBV3-2); 9 bases are shared with TRBD2. Germline V gene data show CDR1 as LGHDT and CDR2 as YNNKEL (reference sequence). This CDR3 has 17 amino acids. J gave up 0 bases and V 1 base, and 7 bases lay outside the gene matches. DNA for the CDR3: TGTGCCAGCAGCCAAGCTTCTAGCGGGACCTACTCCTACGAGCAGTACTTC. As protein: CASSQASSGTYSYEQYF.

This clone was seen once. The chain has TRBV3-1 (or the pseudogene TRBV3-2) and TRBJ2-7; 11 bases align to TRBD2. CDR1 is LGHDT, CDR2 YNNKEL, per germline (reference sequence). The J segment lost 4 bases and the V segment lost 5 bases, leaving 4 bases of the junction unmatched. This CDR3 has 14 amino acids. The chain's CDR3 is CASSSWTSGYEQYF. The CDR3 coding sequence is TGTGCCAGCAGCTCCTGGACTAGCGGGTACGAGCAGTACTTC.

J is TRBJ1-4 and V is TRBV7-9, with a possible D match to TRBD1 (5 bases). Between the trimmed V and J ends, which lost 3 bases and 8 bases, there was a span of 19 bases. The CDR3 consists of 16 residues. Germline values: CDR1 SEHNR, CDR2 FQNEAQ (reference sequence). The CDR3 spells CASSFRFGRADEKLFF. The CDR3 DNA reads as TGTGCCAGCAGCTTTAGGTTTGGCAGGGCAGACGAAAAACTGTTTTTT.

This clone was detected a few times. This sequence joins TRBV19 and TRBJ1-1, with 9 bases matching TRBD1. Unmatched junction bases numbered 9, after V lost 6 bases and J lost 4 bases. CDR1 is LNHDA and CDR2 is SQIVND in the germline V gene (reference sequence). The CDR3 covers 15 residues. The CDR3 reads CASSDRGNSFTEAFF. CDR3 coding DNA: TGTGCCAGTAGCGACAGGGGGAATTCGTTCACTGAAGCTTTCTTT.

The CDR3 sequence: CASSSRGGTETQYF. In DNA, the CDR3 is TGCGCCAGCAGCTCAAGAGGGGGCACGGAGACCCAGTACTTC. This sequence joins TRBV5-1 and TRBJ2-5; 7 bases map to TRBD1. Trimming removed 3 bases from V and 5 bases from J; junction bases left unmatched: 7. Germline V gives CDR1 SGHRS, CDR2 YFSETQ. The CDR3 loop spans 14 amino acids.

The genes are TRBV7-9 and TRBJ2-7; 8 positions match TRBD1. The length of the CDR3 is 14 residues. Germline V lookup: CDR1 SEHNR, CDR2 FQNEAQ (reference sequence). V trimming: 6 bases; J trimming: 4 bases; junction bases outside the gene matches: 8. Here the CDR3 DNA reads TGTGCCAGCAGTCCCAGGACAGGGTGGTACGAGCAGTACTTC. Encoded protein: CASSPRTGWYEQYF.

This sequence joins TRBV25-1 and TRBJ2-5, with D perhaps matching TRBD1 (6 bases). Germline loops: CDR1 MGHDK, CDR2 SYGVNS. The CDR3 covers 17 residues. V was pared by 3 bases and J by 2 bases, with 19 bases between. The CDR3 bases are TGTGCCAGCAGTGACACACCGGACAGCATATTGCAAGAGACCCAGTACTTC. Translation gives CASSDTPDSILQETQYF. Full variable domain (rest looked up from reference TRBV25-1 and TRBJ2-5): EADIYQTPRYLVIGTGKKITLECSQTMGHDKMYWYQQDPGMELHLIHYSYGVNSTEKGDLSSESTVSRIRTEHFPLTLESARPSHTSQYLCASSDTPDSILQETQYFGPGTRLLVL.

This sequence joins TRBV18 and TRBJ2-3; D is perhaps TRBD2 (5 bases). The CDR3 loop spans 14 amino acids. Trimming cost V 4 bases and J 2 bases, with 10 bases left between them. Per germline, CDR1 KGHSH and CDR2 LQKENI. The CDR3 nucleotides are TGTGCCAGCTCACTCGGACTCAACACAGATACGCAGTATTTT. This encodes CASSLGLNTDTQYF.

The gene calls are TRBV9 and TRBJ2-5, with 12 bases that match TRBD2. This CDR3 contains 16 residues. Germline values: CDR1 SGDLS, CDR2 YYNGEE. The V and J ends lost 3 bases and 4 bases, in that order; junction bases with no gene match: 7. The CDR3 coding sequence is TGTGCCAGCAGCGGGACTAGCGGGGACTTTGGAGAGACCCAGTACTTC. Protein: CASSGTSGDFGETQYF.